The rows below give T cell receptor beta chains drawn from one sample of a study of lymphopenia after photon versus proton radiotherapy. Measured with immunoSEQ multiplex PCR; TCRdb has only the in-frame clones, and not every one. The sample holds about 18,000 clones, more than 85% seen once. Sequences were derived from peripheral blood, sampled from a patient treated with photon-based radiotherapy. The receptors come from a woman between 40 and 55 years old with cholangiocarcinoma. CDR3s include the opening cysteine and the closing phenylalanine or tryptophan. A D gene is named only where the DNA matches it firmly. Clone size is not always given. Where it is, it says once, few, many or a class for expanded clones.

j_gene,v_gene,abundance,d_gene,CDR3aa,CDR3nt
TRBJ1-1,TRBV4-1,NA,NA,CASRGILLNTEAFF,TGCGCCAGCAGGGGGATTCTCTTGAACACTGAAGCTTTCTTT
TRBJ1-1,TRBV7-3,few,NA,CASSETGNTEAFF,TGTGCCAGCAGCGAGACAGGGAACACTGAAGCTTTCTTT
TRBJ2-7,TRBV18,NA,NA,CASSPVKTGHGEQYF,TGTGCCAGCTCACCAGTCAAAACCGGCCATGGAGAGCAGTACTTC
TRBJ2-7,TRBV5-1,NA,NA,CASSTGDIYYEQYF,TGCGCCAGCAGCACGGGGGACATCTACTACGAGCAGTACTTC
TRBJ2-5,TRBV10-2,NA,NA,CASLEWGAEETQYF,TGCGCCAGCTTAGAATGGGGGGCGGAGGAGACCCAGTACTTC
TRBJ2-6,TRBV19,NA,NA,CASNTRSGANVLTF,TGTGCCAGTAATACCCGCTCTGGGGCCAACGTCCTGACTTTC
TRBJ1-1,TRBV4-3,NA,NA,CASSQDSGGRAFF,TGCGCCAGCAGCCAAGATTCGGGGGGTAGAGCTTTCTTT
TRBJ1-2,TRBV6-1,NA,TRBD1,CASSESQGAGGYTF,TGTGCCAGCAGTGAATCCCAGGGGGCTGGTGGCTACACCTTC
TRBJ1-6,TRBV5-1,NA,NA,CASSLDTANSPLHF,TGCGCCAGCAGCTTGGACACCGCTAATTCACCCCTCCACTTT
TRBJ1-4,TRBV5-4,NA,NA,CASSLLGSLNEKLFF,TGTGCCAGCAGCTTGTTGGGCAGCCTTAATGAAAAACTGTTTTTT
TRBJ1-1,TRBV6-5,NA,NA,CASMGQKAFF,TGTGCCAGCATGGGGCAGAAGGCTTTCTTT
TRBJ2-5,TRBV28,NA,TRBD2,CASNAGAETQYF,TGTGCCAGCAACGCGGGAGCGGAGACCCAGTACTTC
TRBJ2-5,TRBV10-3,NA,TRBD1,CAISRINSGRQGTETQYF,TGTGCCATCAGCCGCATTAACTCTGGCCGACAGGGGACAGAGACCCAGTACTTC
TRBJ2-3,TRBV7-3,NA,NA,CASSHGQLRDTQYF,TGTGCCAGCAGCCACGGTCAACTCCGAGATACGCAGTATTTT
TRBJ1-6,TRBV7-6,NA,NA,CASSLDVVSPLHF,TGTGCCAGCAGCTTAGATGTGGTCTCACCCCTCCACTTT
TRBJ2-1,TRBV5-4,NA,TRBD1,CASSPTGDLKYNEQFF,TGTGCCAGCAGCCCTACAGGGGATCTTAAGTACAATGAGCAGTTCTTC
TRBJ2-1,TRBV6-4,NA,NA,CASSSGPSGGEQFF,TGTGCCAGCAGTTCGGGCCCCTCTGGCGGTGAGCAGTTCTTC
TRBJ1-3,TRBV7-2,NA,NA,CASSPFLISGNTIYF,TGTGCCAGCAGCCCCTTTCTCATCTCTGGAAACACCATATATTTT
TRBJ2-5,TRBV2,few,NA,CASRQQAAVPGTQYF,TGTGCCAGCAGGCAACAAGCGGCTGTCCCGGGGACCCAGTACTTC
TRBJ2-1,TRBV7-2,NA,TRBD2,CASTPSGGYNEQFF,TGTGCCAGCACACCTAGCGGGGGTTACAATGAGCAGTTCTTC
TRBJ2-1,TRBV7-9,NA,TRBD2,CASSWGLAGHDNEQFF,TGTGCCAGCAGCTGGGGACTAGCGGGACACGACAATGAGCAGTTCTTC
TRBJ1-1,TRBV7-2,NA,NA,CASSPRGPDTEAFF,TGTGCCAGCAGCCCGAGGGGCCCGGACACTGAAGCTTTCTTT
TRBJ2-2,TRBV11-2,NA,NA,CASSLVRGGTGELFF,TGTGCCAGCAGCTTAGTAAGGGGTGGAACCGGGGAGCTGTTTTTT
TRBJ2-7,TRBV5-1,NA,TRBD1,CASNVLGQGYEQYF,TGCGCCAGCAATGTCCTCGGACAGGGCTACGAGCAGTACTTC
TRBJ1-5,TRBV10-2,NA,TRBD1,CASSSQQGFEPQHF,TGCGCCAGCAGTAGCCAACAGGGGTTTGAGCCCCAGCATTTT
TRBJ1-5,TRBV4-1,few,NA,CASSQFSGRIYNQPQHF,TGCGCCAGCAGCCAATTCTCCGGACGGATTTATAATCAGCCCCAGCATTTT
TRBJ1-1,TRBV5-1,NA,NA,CASSLAGDTEAFF,TGCGCCAGCAGCTTGGCTGGGGACACTGAAGCTTTCTTT
TRBJ1-6,TRBV6-5,NA,TRBD1,CASRTRTGGMAPLHF,TGTGCCAGCAGAACACGGACAGGCGGAATGGCACCCCTCCACTTT
TRBJ2-3,TRBV7-2,NA,NA,CASSFYRDSVGDTQYF,TGTGCCAGCAGCTTCTACCGGGACTCAGTAGGGGATACGCAGTATTTT
TRBJ1-1,TRBV7-8,NA,NA,CASSPIMNTEAFF,TGTGCCAGCAGCCCGATTATGAACACTGAAGCTTTCTTT
TRBJ2-7,TRBV28,NA,NA,CASSPVRDRAYEQYF,TGTGCCAGCAGTCCCGTTAGGGACCGAGCCTACGAGCAGTACTTC
TRBJ1-4,TRBV9,NA,NA,CASSVSPRDNEKLFF,TGTGCCAGCAGCGTATCCCCCCGCGATAATGAAAAACTGTTTTTT
TRBJ1-5,TRBV5-1,NA,NA,CASSLAENQPQHF,TGCGCCAGCAGCTTGGCCGAGAATCAGCCCCAGCATTTT
TRBJ2-2,TRBV4-3,NA,NA,CASSHTSIYLTGELFF,TGCGCCAGCAGCCATACTAGTATTTATCTTACCGGGGAGCTGTTTTTT
TRBJ1-1,TRBV30,NA,NA,CAWKVVTEAFF,TGTGCCTGGAAAGTCGTCACTGAAGCTTTCTTT
TRBJ1-1,TRBV5-1,NA,NA,CASRPQGMTEAFF,TGCGCCAGCAGGCCACAGGGTATGACTGAAGCTTTCTTT
TRBJ1-2,TRBV28,NA,NA,CASRQTSYGYTF,TGTGCCAGCAGACAGACTAGCTATGGCTACACCTTC
TRBJ2-1,TRBV11-3,NA,TRBD2,CASSLGGTSRNEQFF,TGTGCCAGCAGCTTAGGCGGGACTAGCCGTAATGAGCAGTTCTTC
TRBJ1-1,TRBV19,NA,NA,CASSTGTYMNTEAFF,TGTGCCAGTAGTACAGGGACATACATGAACACTGAAGCTTTCTTT
TRBJ1-3,TRBV11-2,NA,NA,CASSLGPGNTIYF,TGTGCCAGCAGCTTAGGTCCTGGAAACACCATATATTTT
TRBJ1-5,TRBV19,NA,NA,CASSIVTGAGSQPQHF,TGTGCCAGTAGTATAGTAACGGGAGCGGGTTCTCAGCCCCAGCATTTT
TRBJ1-1,TRBV28,NA,NA,CASRPPGGNTEAFF,TGTGCCAGCAGGCCCCCGGGGGGGAACACTGAAGCTTTCTTT
TRBJ1-1,TRBV7-3,NA,NA,CASSQDGKTEAFF,TGTGCCAGCAGCCAGGACGGGAAAACTGAAGCTTTCTTT
TRBJ1-5,TRBV28,NA,TRBD1,CASAGTGYYQPQHF,TGTGCCTCCGCCGGGACAGGGTATTATCAGCCCCAGCATTTT
TRBJ2-3,TRBV9,NA,TRBD2,CASSPQGVAGGGVSTDTQYF,TGTGCCAGCAGCCCGCAGGGGGTAGCCGGCGGGGGGGTTAGCACAGATACGCAGTATTTT
TRBJ2-5,TRBV11-3,NA,TRBD2,CASSLGGLEETQYF,TGTGCCAGCAGCTTAGGTGGACTAGAGGAGACCCAGTACTTC
TRBJ1-4,TRBV9,NA,NA,CASSAEGTHNEKLFF,TGTGCCAGCAGCGCCGAGGGGACACATAATGAAAAACTGTTTTTT
TRBJ1-2,TRBV5-6,NA,NA,CASSLEGLVYGYTF,TGTGCCAGCAGCTTGGAGGGTTTGGTCTATGGCTACACCTTC
TRBJ1-2,TRBV6-1,NA,NA,CASSEIKGLSYGYTF,TGTGCCAGCAGTGAAATAAAGGGTTTGAGCTATGGCTACACCTTC
TRBJ2-7,TRBV30,once,NA,CAWRWTAQGEQYF,TGTGCCTGGAGGTGGACAGCGCAAGGCGAGCAGTACTTC
TRBJ1-2,TRBV4-3,NA,NA,CASSQDSVYGYTF,TGCGCCAGCAGCCAAGATTCGGTCTATGGCTACACCTTC
TRBJ1-2,TRBV30,NA,NA,CAWSHLGASNYGYTF,TGTGCCTGGAGTCACTTAGGGGCCAGTAACTATGGCTACACCTTC
TRBJ2-7,TRBV19,NA,TRBD2,CASSVQSGAYEQYF,TGTGCCAGTAGTGTGCAAAGCGGGGCCTACGAGCAGTACTTC
TRBJ2-2,TRBV7-8,NA,NA,CASSLDTGANTGELFF,TGTGCCAGCAGCTTAGATACGGGAGCGAACACCGGGGAGCTGTTTTTT